This T cell receptor (beta chain) is from a study of blood T cell repertoires in COVID-19. Cohort assignment relied on participant-reported clinical history. How the authors handled the data: Amplifying reference gene primers gave estimates of nucleated cell counts. Clones were read by immunoSEQ multiplex PCR, and TCRdb kept only the in-frame ones, dropping some. D and trimming were read from the DNA, whereas the V and J calls and clone size are those reported in that table. This table holds about 430,000 clones, roughly 88% found once. The germline CDR1 and CDR2 sequences are WNHNN and SYGVQD (reference sequence). The V segment lost 4 bases and the J segment 0 bases; nucleotides outside the gene matches: 5. The CDR3 covers 15 residues.

This clonotype originated in a woman younger than 35 who had been exposed to COVID-19. The rearrangement uses TRBV10-1 and TRBJ2-7, with TRBD2 matching over 8 bases. Sample: PBMCs or T cells enriched from blood (not recorded which). In DNA form, the CDR3 reads TGCGCCAGCAGTGTCGGCGGGGGGAACTCCTACGAGCAGTACTTC. This encodes CASSVGGGNSYEQYF.